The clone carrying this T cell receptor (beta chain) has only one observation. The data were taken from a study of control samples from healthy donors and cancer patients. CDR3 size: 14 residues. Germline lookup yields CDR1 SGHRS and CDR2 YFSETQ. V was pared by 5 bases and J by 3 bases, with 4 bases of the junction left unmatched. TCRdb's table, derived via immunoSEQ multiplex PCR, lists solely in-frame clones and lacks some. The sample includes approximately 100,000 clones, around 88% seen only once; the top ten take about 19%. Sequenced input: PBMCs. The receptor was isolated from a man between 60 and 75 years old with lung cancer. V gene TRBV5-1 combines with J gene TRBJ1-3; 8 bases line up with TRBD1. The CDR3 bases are TGCGCCAGCAGAGGACAGGGTGATGGAAACACCATATATTTT. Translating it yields CASRGQGDGNTIYF.